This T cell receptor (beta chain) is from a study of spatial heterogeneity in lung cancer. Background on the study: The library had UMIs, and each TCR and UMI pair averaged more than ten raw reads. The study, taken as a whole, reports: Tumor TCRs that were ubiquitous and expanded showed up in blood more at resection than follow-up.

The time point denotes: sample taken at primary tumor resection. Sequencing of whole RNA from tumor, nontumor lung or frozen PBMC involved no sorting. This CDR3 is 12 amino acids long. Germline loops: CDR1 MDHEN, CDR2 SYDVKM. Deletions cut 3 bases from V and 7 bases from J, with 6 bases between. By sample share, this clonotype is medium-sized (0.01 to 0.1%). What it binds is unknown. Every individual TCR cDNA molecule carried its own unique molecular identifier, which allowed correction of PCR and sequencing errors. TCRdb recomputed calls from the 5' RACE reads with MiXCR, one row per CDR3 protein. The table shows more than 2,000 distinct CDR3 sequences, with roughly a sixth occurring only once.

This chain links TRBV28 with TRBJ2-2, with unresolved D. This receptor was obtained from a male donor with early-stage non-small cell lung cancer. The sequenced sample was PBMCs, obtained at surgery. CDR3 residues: CASSFQHGELFF. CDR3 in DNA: TGTGCCAGCAGTTTCCAGCACGGGGAGCTGTTTTTT.